Here is one T cell receptor beta chain with its context. This clone was counted many times. Its antigen remains unidentified. Base qualities are missing; no much larger clone stands one base away. TRB sequencing used genomic DNA with the immunoSEQ assay at survey resolution or the hsTCRB kit. The authors' pipeline ran thus. The immunoSEQ software handled initial read processing, and the LymphoSeq R package was used for repertoire analyses. Clonality was computed as 1 minus normalized Shannon entropy, and a Gini coefficient was also calculated for each TRB dataset. Phenotypes of unsorted samples were inferred by mapping TRB sequences from sorted subsets of the recipient or donor onto the same recipient's unsorted samples. TCRdb re-hosts the immuneACCESS table, in-frame sequences only. Its copies lack some clones; in the studies checked, an unresolved V gene accounts for under half of them, and the cause for the rest is not known. From that table come the V and J calls and clone size; the DNA was used to work out D and trimming. This sample has a few thousand clones in the table, none counted a single time. The top ten clones comprise roughly 9.4% of the sample.

This record belongs to a study of T cells after posttransplantation cyclophosphamide (TCRdb year 2016). Study-wide context: T cell repertoire reconstitution was tracked by TRB sequencing after myeloablative bone marrow transplantation in which posttransplantation cyclophosphamide was used as GVHD prophylaxis. Antigen receptor sequencing covered samples from 35 PTCy-treated patients and fewer than 20 of their related bone marrow donors. Blood from every one of the roughly 35 PTCy patients who had 1-year posttransplant specimens underwent TRB sequencing. Up to about 3 additional blood samples from 2 to 5.2 years after transplant were also TRB-sequenced in 3 patients, as was pretransplant blood from a handful of patients. Because TRA and TRB clonality correlated tightly in roughly nine samples, later TCR analyses were limited to TRB. Public TRB sequences were searched against a database of over 3,600 sequences associated with responses to pathogens, tumor antigens, self-antigens and alloantigens. General conclusions and limits of the study: Donor-recipient similarity was low at 1-2 months but increased during the first year, and donor CD8+ memory clones often dominated later blood repertoires. Across the roughly 40 patients, TRB clonality was highly associated with recipient CMV seropositivity and CMV reactivation, and diversity with PTCy was similar to that in the CNI/methotrexate controls. The TRB repertoires of T cells infiltrating skin or the GI tract showed only limited overlap with the TRB repertoires found in blood.

Interpreted using the paper, the treatment or condition label stands for: high-dose cyclophosphamide on days +3 and +4 as single-agent GVHD prophylaxis. Busulfan and fludarabine conditioning, a related or unrelated marrow graft, and cyclophosphamide on days +3 and +4 were given to PTCy patients. PTCy-treated patients came from a prospective multi-institutional clinical trial. Peripheral blood and bone marrow mononuclear cells were isolated by Ficoll-Hypaque density centrifugation and cryopreserved. Reading from cysteine to phenylalanine, the CDR3 counts 14 amino acids. Only CDR3 DNA is held: 42 bases, read in frame from base 1. V is shortened by 3 bases, J by 7 bases, and the region joining them spans 16 bases. The germline V gene sets CDR1 to SGHRS and CDR2 to YFSETQ.

The sample consisted of PBMCs, taken 32 days after allogeneic stem cell transplant with posttransplant cyclophosphamide. Recombination connected TRBV5-1 to TRBJ1-1, with a weak D call of TRBD1 (5 bases match). This receptor was identified in a female patient aged 50-59 years who received an allogeneic stem cell transplant from a related donor, was CMV-positive, and had no GVHD. Where a transplant has occurred, the graft donor may have supplied some of the T cells. The CDR3 sequence is CASSWDLMGGEAFF. The DNA is as follows: TGCGCCAGCAGCTGGGACCTCATGGGGGGTGAAGCTTTCTTT.